A single sample is the source of the 4 T cell receptor beta chains below, sequenced in a study of cytomegalovirus exposure and HLA in healthy donors. PCR involved 60 Vbeta and 13 Jbeta primers. The table came from immunoSEQ multiplex PCR; TCRdb's copy has only in-frame clones and leaves some out. Here the sample spans about 170,000 clones, 65% to 75% being singletons. Sequencing input: PBMCs. The source of these receptors is a human donor in good health.

This clone was observed a single time. The chain combines TRBV19 with TRBJ1-2; D ambiguous. The CDR3 sequence is 14 residues long. Deletions cut 6 bases from V and 2 bases from J, with 13 bases between. Germline CDR1 is LNHDA and CDR2 is SQIVND (reference sequence). The CDR3 loop reads CASSTAGRNYGYTF. The CDR3 DNA reads as TGTGCCAGTAGCACCGCGGGAAGGAACTATGGCTACACCTTC.

The rearrangement links TRBV7-8 to TRBJ1-5; D is uncertain. CDR1 is SGHVS, CDR2 FQNEAQ, per germline. This CDR3 contains 14 residues. The germline V and J ends were trimmed by 3 bases and 0 bases, with 6 bases remaining between them. CDR3 DNA sequence: TGTGCCAGCAGCTTCCAGTATAGCAATCAGCCCCAGCATTTT. It is translated as CASSFQYSNQPQHF.

The chain couples TRBV4-1 to TRBJ2-7; 12 bases line up with TRBD1. With V trimmed by 5 bases and J by 5 bases, 16 bases remained unmatched. Germline V CDR1 and CDR2: MGHRA, YSYEKL. CDR3 length equals 18 residues. CDR3 sequence (DNA): TGCGCCAGCAGCTTCCGTCCCCGGGACAGGGGGCAAGCGGACGAGCAGTACTTC. Amino acid sequence: CASSFRPRDRGQADEQYF.

Only a few counts were recorded for this clone. Its ends do not fully match the called genes, so a read error is possible. The gene calls are TRBV7-7 and TRBJ2-1; 8 nucleotides line up with TRBD1. Per germline, CDR1 SSHAT and CDR2 FNYEAQ (reference sequence). The CDR3 has 15 residues. Here the CDR3 DNA reads TGTGCTAGCAGCTTACAGGGGGTTGGGGGCAATGAGCAGTTCTTC. Protein product: CASSLQGVGGNEQFF.